These T cell receptor beta chains were read from a single sample in a study of T cell responses to AZD1222 COVID-19 vaccine. Repertoires were generated with immunoSEQ multiplex PCR, while TCRdb's copy carries only in-frame clones and drops some. The sample includes over 85,000 clones, 81% of them seen just once. The material sequenced was peripheral blood, taken on day 0 of AZD1222 vaccination. Every receptor here comes from an adult in good health. The CDR3 runs from the conserved cysteine through the conserved F or W. D genes are given only for firm matches.

V,D,J,CDR3
TRBV15,.,TRBJ1-1,CATTYTGNTEAFF
TRBV5-1,.,TRBJ1-5,CASSLGPEGVNQPQHF
TRBV6-2/TRBV6-3,.,TRBJ2-4,CASSFDRIENIQYF
TRBV3-1/TRBV3-2,.,TRBJ1-2,CASSISYGYTF
TRBV7-8,TRBD1,TRBJ1-2,CASSFPAGGSSDGYTF
TRBV5-1,TRBD1,TRBJ1-1,CASRITGDEAFF
TRBV10-3,.,TRBJ1-1,CAISERWGVNMNTEAFF
TRBV4-1,.,TRBJ2-7,CASSQARGEQYF
TRBV4-3,TRBD1,TRBJ1-2,CASSSTGFHYGYTF
TRBV5-6,TRBD2,TRBJ2-5,CASSLFGTSGAPTQYF
TRBV9,.,TRBJ2-6,CASSEQGSGANVLTF
TRBV5-1,.,TRBJ1-3,CASSPTAYSGNTIYF
TRBV24-1,.,TRBJ1-4,CATSDSGATNEKLFF
TRBV7-6,TRBD2,TRBJ2-5,CASSLGGAGSGETQYF
TRBV5-1,.,TRBJ1-1,CASSDRMNTEAFF
TRBV4-1,.,TRBJ1-5,CASSQKDGSNQPQHF
TRBV7-3,TRBD2,TRBJ2-1,CASSGTSGLGEQFF
TRBV6-1,.,TRBJ1-6,CASREGGSYNSPLHF
TRBV2,TRBD1,TRBJ2-4,CASNRGLAKNIQYF
TRBV30,TRBD1,TRBJ2-7,CAWGQGLYEQYF
TRBV28,.,TRBJ1-2,CASSKLSGGYTF
TRBV3-1/TRBV3-2,.,TRBJ2-2,CASSQGNRANTGELFF
TRBV5-1,TRBD1,TRBJ1-5,CASSLARDRKNSNQPQHF
TRBV7-2,TRBD1,TRBJ1-6,CASSLKPQGDNSPLHF
TRBV10-2,.,TRBJ1-6,CASSGGRANSPLHF
TRBV28,.,TRBJ1-4,CATERVSREKLFF
TRBV19,TRBD1,TRBJ2-2,CASSIHTGETGELFF
TRBV18,TRBD1,TRBJ1-2,CASSLTGTGGNYGYTF
TRBV28,.,TRBJ1-1,CASSLGTYRAFF